The sequence of this T cell receptor (beta chain) was determined in a study of CD8 T cells in Susac syndrome. After extraction with the RNeasy kit, about 0.5 to 1 ug of the RNA was reverse transcribed using random hexamers. Multiplex immunoSEQ PCR targeted 54 Vbeta and 13 Jbeta TCR beta segments. TCRdb re-called the immunoSEQ multiplex PCR reads through MiXCR, storing one row per CDR3 protein. This sample yields approximately 280,000 distinct CDR3 sequences, of which 70% to 90% are seen a single time; approximately 0.11% belongs to the top ten. Negative isolation yielded CD4+ and CD8+ T cells, and FACS enriched TEMRA cells. The sample taken for sequencing was CD8+ T cells from PBMCs. This TCR was recovered from a human donor with multiple sclerosis.

The CDR3 region is CASTLFVSRDEQFF. The CDR3, as DNA: TGTGCCAGCACCCTATTCGTAAGTCGGGATGAGCAGTTCTTC. The rearrangement links TRBV11-2 to TRBJ2-1; D is unresolved. V was trimmed by 7 bases and J by 8 bases, leaving 18 bases between them. Germline CDR1 SGHAT, CDR2 FQNNGV. CDR3 length: 14 amino acids.